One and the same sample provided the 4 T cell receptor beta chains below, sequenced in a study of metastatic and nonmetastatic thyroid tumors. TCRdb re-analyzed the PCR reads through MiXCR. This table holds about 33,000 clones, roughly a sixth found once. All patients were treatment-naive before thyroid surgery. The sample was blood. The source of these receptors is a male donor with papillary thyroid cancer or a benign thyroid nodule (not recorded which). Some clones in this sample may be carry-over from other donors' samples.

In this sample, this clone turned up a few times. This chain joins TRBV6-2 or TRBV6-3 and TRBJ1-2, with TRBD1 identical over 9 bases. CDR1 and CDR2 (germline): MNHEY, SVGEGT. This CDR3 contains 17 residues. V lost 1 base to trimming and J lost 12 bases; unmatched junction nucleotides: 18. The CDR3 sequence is CASSYLGHGTGRPGNTF. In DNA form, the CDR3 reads TGTGCCAGCAGTTACTTGGGCCACGGGACAGGGAGGCCGGGGAACACCTTC.

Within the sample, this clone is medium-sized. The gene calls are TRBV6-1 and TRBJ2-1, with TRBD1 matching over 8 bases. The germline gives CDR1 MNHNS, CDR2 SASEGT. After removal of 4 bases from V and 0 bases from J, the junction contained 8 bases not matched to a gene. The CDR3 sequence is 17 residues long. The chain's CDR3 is CASSAGTGLSSYNEQFF. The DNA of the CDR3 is TGTGCCAGCAGTGCCGGGACAGGCCTGAGCTCCTACAATGAGCAGTTCTTC.

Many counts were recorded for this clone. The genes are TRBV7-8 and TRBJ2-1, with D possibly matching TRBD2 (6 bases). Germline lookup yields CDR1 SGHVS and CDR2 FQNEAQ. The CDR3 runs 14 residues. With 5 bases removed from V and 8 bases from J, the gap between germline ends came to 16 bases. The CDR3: CASSPRASDHEQFF. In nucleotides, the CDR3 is TGTGCCAGCAGCCCCAGAGCTAGCGACCATGAGCAGTTCTTC.

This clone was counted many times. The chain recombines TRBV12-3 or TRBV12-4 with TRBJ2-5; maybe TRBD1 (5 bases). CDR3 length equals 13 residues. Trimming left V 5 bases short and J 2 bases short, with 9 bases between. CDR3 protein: CASSDSRQETQYF. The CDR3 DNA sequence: TGTGCCAGCAGTGACAGCCGACAAGAGACCCAGTACTTC.